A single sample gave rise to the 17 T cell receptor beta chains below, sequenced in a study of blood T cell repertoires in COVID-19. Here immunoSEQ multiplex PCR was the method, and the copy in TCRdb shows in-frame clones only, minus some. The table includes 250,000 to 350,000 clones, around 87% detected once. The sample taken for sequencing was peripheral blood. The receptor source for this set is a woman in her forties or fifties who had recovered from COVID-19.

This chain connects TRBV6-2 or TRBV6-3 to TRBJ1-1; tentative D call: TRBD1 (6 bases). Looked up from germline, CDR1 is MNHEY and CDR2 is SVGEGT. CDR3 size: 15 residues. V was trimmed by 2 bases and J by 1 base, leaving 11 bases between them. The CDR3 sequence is CASSYPQTGNTEAFF. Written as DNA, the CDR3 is TGTGCCAGCAGTTACCCCCAGACAGGGAACACTGAAGCTTTCTTT.

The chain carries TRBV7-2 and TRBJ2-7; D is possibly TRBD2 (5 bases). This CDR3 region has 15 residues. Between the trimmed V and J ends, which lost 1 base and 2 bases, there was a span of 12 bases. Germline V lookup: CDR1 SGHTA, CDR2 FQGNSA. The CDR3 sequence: CASSLVGPGTYEQYF. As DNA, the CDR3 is TGTGCCAGCAGCTTAGTTGGGCCGGGGACCTACGAGCAGTACTTC.

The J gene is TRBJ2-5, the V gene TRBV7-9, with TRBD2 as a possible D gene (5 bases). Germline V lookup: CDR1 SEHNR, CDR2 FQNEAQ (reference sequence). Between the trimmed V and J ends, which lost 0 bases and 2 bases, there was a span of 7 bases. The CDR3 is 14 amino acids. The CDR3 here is CASSLARAQETQYF. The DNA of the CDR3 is TGTGCCAGCAGCTTAGCGCGGGCTCAAGAGACCCAGTACTTC.

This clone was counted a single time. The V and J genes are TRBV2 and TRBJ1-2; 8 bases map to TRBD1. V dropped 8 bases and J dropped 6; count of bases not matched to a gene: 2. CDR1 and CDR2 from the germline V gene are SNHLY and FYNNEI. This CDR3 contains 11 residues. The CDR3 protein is CASRQGNGYTF. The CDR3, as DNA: TGTGCCAGCCGACAGGGGAATGGCTACACCTTC.

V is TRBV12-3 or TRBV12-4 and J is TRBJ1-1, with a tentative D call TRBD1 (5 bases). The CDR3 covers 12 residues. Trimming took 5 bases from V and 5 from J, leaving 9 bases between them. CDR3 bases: TGTGCCAGCAGTCGCCAGGGAACTGAAGCTTTCTTT. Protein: CASSRQGTEAFF.

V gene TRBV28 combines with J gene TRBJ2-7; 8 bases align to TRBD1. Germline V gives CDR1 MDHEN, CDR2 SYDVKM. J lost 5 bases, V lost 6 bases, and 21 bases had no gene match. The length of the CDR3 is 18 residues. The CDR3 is CASSLLYSGGALNDEQYF. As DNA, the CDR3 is TGTGCCAGCAGCTTGCTATATTCAGGGGGCGCATTGAACGACGAGCAGTACTTC.

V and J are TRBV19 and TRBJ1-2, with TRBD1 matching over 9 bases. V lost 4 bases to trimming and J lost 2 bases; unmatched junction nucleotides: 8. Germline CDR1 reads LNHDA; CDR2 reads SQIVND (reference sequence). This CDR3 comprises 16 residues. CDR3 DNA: TGTGCCAGTAGTAGACAAAGGGACAGGGCCAACTATGGCTACACCTTC. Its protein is CASSRQRDRANYGYTF.

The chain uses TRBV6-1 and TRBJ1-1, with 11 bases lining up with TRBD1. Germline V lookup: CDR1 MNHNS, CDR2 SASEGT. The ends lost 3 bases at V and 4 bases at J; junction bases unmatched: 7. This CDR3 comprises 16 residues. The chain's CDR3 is CASSDRTGGIGTEAFF. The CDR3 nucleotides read TGTGCCAGCAGTGATCGGACAGGGGGCATTGGCACTGAAGCTTTCTTT.

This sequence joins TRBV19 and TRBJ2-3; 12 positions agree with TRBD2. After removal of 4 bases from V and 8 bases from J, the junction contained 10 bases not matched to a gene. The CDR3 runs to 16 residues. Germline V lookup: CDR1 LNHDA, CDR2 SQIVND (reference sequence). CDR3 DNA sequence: TGTGCCAGTAGTAGGACTAGCGGGGTTTTGCGGCTTACGCAGTATTTT. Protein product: CASSRTSGVLRLTQYF.

For the CDR3, the DNA is TGTGCCAGTAGTATTCGGCGAGGGAGCTCTGGAAACACCATATATTTT. Translating it yields CASSIRRGSSGNTIYF. The rearrangement joins TRBV19 to TRBJ1-3; D is unclear. The CDR3 is made up of 16 amino acids. Germline assignment: CDR1 LNHDA and CDR2 SQIVND (reference sequence). V dropped 3 bases and J dropped 0 bases, with 12 bases sitting between them.

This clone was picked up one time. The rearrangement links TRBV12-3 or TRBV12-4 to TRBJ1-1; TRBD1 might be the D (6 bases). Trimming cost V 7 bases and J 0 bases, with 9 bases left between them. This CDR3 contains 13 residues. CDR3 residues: CASNGGLNTEAFF. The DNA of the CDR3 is TGTGCCAGCAACGGGGGGCTGAACACTGAAGCTTTCTTT.

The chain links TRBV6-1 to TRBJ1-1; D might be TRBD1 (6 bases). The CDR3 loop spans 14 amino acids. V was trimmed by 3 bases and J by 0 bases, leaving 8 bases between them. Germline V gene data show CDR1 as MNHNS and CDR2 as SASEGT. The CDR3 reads CASSDRGLNTEAFF. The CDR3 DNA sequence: TGTGCCAGCAGTGACAGGGGTTTGAACACTGAAGCTTTCTTT.

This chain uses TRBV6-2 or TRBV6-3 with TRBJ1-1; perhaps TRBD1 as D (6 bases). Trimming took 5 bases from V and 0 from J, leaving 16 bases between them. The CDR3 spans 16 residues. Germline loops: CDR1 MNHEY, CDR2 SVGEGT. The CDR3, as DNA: TGTGCCAGCAGTCAGGGACATCGCCTCATGAACACTGAAGCTTTCTTT. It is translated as CASSQGHRLMNTEAFF.

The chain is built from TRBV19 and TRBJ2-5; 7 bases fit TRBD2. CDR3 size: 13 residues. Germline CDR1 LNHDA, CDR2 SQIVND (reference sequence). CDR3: CAWKRGHQETQYF. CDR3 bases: TGTGCTTGGAAGCGGGGACACCAAGAGACCCAGTACTTC.

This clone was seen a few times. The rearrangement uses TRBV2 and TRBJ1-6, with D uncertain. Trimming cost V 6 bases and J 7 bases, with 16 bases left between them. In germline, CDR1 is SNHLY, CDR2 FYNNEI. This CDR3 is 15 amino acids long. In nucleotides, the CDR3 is TGTGCCAGCAGGGGAGGTTCCCAGGTCAATTCACCCCTCCACTTT. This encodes CASRGGSQVNSPLHF.

The CDR3 region is CASSPRQSTMNTEAFF. In nucleotides, the CDR3 is TGTGCCAGCTCACCCAGGCAGAGTACCATGAACACTGAAGCTTTCTTT. V is TRBV18 and J is TRBJ1-1; the D is unclear. The germline V gene encodes CDR1 KGHSH and CDR2 LQKENI. The V gene lost 3 bases and the J gene lost 0 bases, with 14 bases spanning the gap. The CDR3 is 16 residues long.

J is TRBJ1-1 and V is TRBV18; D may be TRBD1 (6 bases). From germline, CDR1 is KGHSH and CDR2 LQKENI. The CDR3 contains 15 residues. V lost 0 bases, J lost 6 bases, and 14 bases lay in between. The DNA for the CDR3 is TGTGCCAGCTCACCACCCCGTGCGGGGGCCTCTGAAGCTTTCTTT. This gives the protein CASSPPRAGASEAFF.